Only a few counts were recorded for the clone carrying this TCR beta chain. Its antigen is undetermined. This record belongs to a study of regulatory T cells in long-lasting Graves disease. Findings of the study overall: Persistent disease samples used TRBV28, TRBJ1-2 and TRBJ2-5 preferentially. The persistent group shared around 2,600 public clonotypes, more than the approximately 1,000 shared by new patients.

Described time point: persistent/refractory GD, antithyroid drugs over 5 years with positive TRAb. The authors made the TCR library using RNA they extracted from PBMCs. Recruitment took place at an endocrinology department in Xi'an, China. Germline loops: CDR1 SGHAT, CDR2 FQNNGV. Trimming pared 1 base from V and 2 bases from J, leaving 12 bases between. This CDR3 region has 16 residues. To make TCR beta libraries, researchers used iRepertoire HTBI primers and Arm-PCR of CDR3 regions. TCRdb reanalysed the multiplex PCR reads using MiXCR and keeps one entry per CDR3 protein. The data show about half a million distinct CDR3 sequences, with about 20% seen just once and about 12% held by the top ten.

Source: peripheral blood mononuclear cells (PBMCs), taken when the disease was refractory, from a patient treated with antithyroid drugs. The receptor was isolated from a female donor with Graves disease. The chain carries TRBV11-2 and TRBJ1-3; perhaps TRBD1 as D (5 bases). The CDR3 DNA reads TGTGCCAGCAGCTTAGCTGGACAAAGACCTGGAAACACCATATATTTT. Encoded protein: CASSLAGQRPGNTIYF.